This entry is about one TCR beta chain. Its specificity is not known. The data were taken from a study of radiation and T cells in renal cell carcinoma. Indicated time point: blood 4 weeks post-SBRT, at nephrectomy. Treatment described: 15 Gy SBRT to primary tumor, nephrectomy 4 weeks later. Nephrectomy followed 15 Gy stereotactic body radiation by 4 weeks. The data were produced by immunoSEQ multiplex PCR, yet TCRdb's version contains in-frame clones alone and is incomplete. This table holds 130,000 to 150,000 clones, approximately 86% found once. CDR1 SGHTA and CDR2 FQGTGA come from the germline V gene. CDR3 length: 13 amino acids. V was cut by 6 bases and J by 2 bases, with 10 bases left in between. Study results and caveats: In blood, top tumor clones expanded by 2 weeks, shrinking by 4.

The rearrangement uses TRBV7-3 and TRBJ2-5; D possibly matches TRBD1 or TRBD2 (6 bases each). The clonotype comes from a woman aged 45-60 years with renal cell carcinoma. The starting material was blood, obtained from a patient whose treatment included radiotherapy and nephrectomy. CDR3 sequence (DNA): TGTGCCAGCAGTGGCGGGACACAAGAGACCCAGTACTTC. Its translation is CASSGGTQETQYF.